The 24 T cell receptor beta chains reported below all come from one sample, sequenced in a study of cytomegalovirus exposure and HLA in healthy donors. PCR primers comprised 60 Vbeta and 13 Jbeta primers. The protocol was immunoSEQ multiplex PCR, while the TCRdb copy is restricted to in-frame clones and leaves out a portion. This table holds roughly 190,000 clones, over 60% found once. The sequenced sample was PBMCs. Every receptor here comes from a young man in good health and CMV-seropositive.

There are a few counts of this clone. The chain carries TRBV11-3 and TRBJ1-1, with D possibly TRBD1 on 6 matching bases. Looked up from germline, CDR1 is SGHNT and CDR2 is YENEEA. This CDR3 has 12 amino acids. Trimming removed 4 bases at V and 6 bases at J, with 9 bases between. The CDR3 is CASSSRTAEAFF. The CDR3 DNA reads TGTGCCAGCAGCTCCCGGACAGCTGAAGCTTTCTTT.

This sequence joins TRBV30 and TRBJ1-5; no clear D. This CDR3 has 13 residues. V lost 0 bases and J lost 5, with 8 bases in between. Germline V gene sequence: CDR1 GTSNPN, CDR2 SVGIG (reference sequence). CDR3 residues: CAWSVQQHQPQHF. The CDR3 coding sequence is TGTGCCTGGAGTGTACAGCAGCATCAGCCCCAGCATTTT.

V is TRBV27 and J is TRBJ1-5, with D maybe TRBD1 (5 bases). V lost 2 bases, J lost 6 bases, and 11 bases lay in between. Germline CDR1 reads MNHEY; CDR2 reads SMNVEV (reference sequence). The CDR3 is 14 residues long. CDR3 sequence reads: CASSLTRARQPQHF. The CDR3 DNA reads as TGTGCCAGCAGTTTAACCAGGGCCCGTCAGCCCCAGCATTTT.

The CDR3 DNA sequence: TGCGCCAGCAGCTACACTAGCGGGGGGCACTACGAGCAGTACTTC. Its protein product is CASSYTSGGHYEQYF. The chain carries TRBV5-1 and TRBJ2-7; 12 bases map to TRBD2. The CDR3 has 15 residues. Germline values: CDR1 SGHRS, CDR2 YFSETQ. Losses at the gene ends were 3 bases for V and 3 bases for J; bases not matched to a gene: 4.

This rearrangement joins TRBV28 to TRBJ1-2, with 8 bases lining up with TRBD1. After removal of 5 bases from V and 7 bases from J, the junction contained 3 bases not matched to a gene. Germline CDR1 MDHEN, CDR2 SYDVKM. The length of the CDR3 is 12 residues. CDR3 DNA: TGTGCCAGCAGTACCACAGGGGGTGGCTACACCTTC. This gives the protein CASSTTGGGYTF.

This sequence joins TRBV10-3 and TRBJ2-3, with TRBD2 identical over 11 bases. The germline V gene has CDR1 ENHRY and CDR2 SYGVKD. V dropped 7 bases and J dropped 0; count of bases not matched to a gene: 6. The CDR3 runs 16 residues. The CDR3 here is CAIMQTSGASTDTQYF. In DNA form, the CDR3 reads TGTGCCATCATGCAGACTAGCGGGGCTAGCACAGATACGCAGTATTTT.

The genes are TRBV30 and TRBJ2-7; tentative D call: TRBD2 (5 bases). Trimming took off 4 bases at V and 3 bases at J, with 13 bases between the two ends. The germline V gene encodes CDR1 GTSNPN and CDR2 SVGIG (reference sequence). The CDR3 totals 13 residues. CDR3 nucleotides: TGTGCCTGGATCTACGGGGAAAACTACGAGCAGTACTTC. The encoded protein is CAWIYGENYEQYF.

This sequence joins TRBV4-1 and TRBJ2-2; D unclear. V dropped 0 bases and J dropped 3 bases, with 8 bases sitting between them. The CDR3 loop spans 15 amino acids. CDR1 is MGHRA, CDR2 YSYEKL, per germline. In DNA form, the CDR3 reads TGCGCCAGCAGCCAAGACGCGGCATACACCGGGGAGCTGTTTTTT. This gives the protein CASSQDAAYTGELFF.

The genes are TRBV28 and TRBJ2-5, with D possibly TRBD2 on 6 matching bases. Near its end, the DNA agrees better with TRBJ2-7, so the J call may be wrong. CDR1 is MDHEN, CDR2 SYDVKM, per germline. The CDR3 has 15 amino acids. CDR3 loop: CASSLPSVGSYEQYF. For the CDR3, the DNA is TGTGCCAGCAGCCTGCCTAGCGTCGGTTCCTACGAGCAGTACTTC.

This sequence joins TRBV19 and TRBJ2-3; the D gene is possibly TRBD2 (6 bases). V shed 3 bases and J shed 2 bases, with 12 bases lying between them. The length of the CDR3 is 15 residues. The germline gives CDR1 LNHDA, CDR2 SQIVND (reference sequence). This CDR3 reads CASSMGGSLTDTQYF. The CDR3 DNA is TGTGCCAGTAGTATGGGGGGAAGCCTCACAGATACGCAGTATTTT.

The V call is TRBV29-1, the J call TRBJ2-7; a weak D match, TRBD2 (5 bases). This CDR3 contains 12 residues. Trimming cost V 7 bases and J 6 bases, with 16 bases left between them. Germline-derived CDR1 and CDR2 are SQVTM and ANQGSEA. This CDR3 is CSGAGVGPEQYF. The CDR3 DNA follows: TGCAGCGGAGCCGGGGTCGGACCCGAGCAGTACTTC.

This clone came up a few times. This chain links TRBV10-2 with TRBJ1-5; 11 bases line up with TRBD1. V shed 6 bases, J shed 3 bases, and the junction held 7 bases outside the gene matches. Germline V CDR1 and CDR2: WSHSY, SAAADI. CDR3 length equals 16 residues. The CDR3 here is CASRPGDRGANQPQHF. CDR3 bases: TGCGCCAGCAGGCCCGGGGACAGGGGGGCCAATCAGCCCCAGCATTTT.

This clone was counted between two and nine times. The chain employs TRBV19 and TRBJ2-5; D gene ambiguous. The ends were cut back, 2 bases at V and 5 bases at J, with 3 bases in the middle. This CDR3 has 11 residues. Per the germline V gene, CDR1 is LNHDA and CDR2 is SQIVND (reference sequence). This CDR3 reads CASSIYETQYF. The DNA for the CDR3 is TGTGCCAGTAGTATATATGAGACCCAGTACTTC.

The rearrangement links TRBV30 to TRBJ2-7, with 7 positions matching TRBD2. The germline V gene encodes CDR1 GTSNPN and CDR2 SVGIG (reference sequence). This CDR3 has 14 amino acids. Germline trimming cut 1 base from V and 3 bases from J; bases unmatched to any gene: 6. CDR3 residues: CAWSGGRDYYEQYF. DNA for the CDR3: TGTGCCTGGAGTGGGGGTCGGGACTACTACGAGCAGTACTTC.

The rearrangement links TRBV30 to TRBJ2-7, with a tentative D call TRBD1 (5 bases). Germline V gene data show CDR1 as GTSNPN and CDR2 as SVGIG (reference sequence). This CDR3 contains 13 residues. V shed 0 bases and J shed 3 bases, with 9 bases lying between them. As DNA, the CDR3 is TGTGCCTGGAGTGTACGGCAGGGCTACGAGCAGTACTTC. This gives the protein CAWSVRQGYEQYF.

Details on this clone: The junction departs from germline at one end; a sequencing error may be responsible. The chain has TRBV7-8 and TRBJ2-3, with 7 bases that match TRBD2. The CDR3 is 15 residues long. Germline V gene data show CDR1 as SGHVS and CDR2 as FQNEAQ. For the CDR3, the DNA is TGTGCCAGCAGCCCCGCTCTAGCGGCCAAATCCTCGCAATATTTT. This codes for CASSPALAAKSSQYF. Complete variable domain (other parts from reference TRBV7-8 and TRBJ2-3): GAGVSQSPRYKVAKRGQDVALRCDPISGHVSLFWYQQALGQGPEFLTYFQNEAQLDKSGLPSDRFFAERPEGSVSTLKIQRTQQEDSAVYLCASSPALAAKSSQYFGPGTRLTVL.

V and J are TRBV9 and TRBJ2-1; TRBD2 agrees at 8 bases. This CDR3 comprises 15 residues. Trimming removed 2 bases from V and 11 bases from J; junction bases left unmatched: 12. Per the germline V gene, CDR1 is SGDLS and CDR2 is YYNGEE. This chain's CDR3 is CASSVGRGGTGQQFF. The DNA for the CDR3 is TGTGCCAGCAGCGTCGGTCGGGGGGGTACCGGGCAGCAGTTCTTC.

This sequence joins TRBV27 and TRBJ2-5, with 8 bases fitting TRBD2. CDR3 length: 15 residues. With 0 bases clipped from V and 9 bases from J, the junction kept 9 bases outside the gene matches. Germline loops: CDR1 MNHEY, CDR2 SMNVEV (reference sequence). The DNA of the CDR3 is TGTGCCAGCAGTTTATCGTCGGTCCTGCGGGAGGCCCAGTACTTC. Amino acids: CASSLSSVLREAQYF.

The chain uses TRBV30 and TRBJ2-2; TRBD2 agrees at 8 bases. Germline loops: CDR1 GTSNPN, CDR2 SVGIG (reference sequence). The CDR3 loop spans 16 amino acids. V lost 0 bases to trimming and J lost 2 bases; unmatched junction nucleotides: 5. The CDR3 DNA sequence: TGTGCCTGGAGTGTACGGGCGGGGGGAAACACCGGGGAGCTGTTTTTT. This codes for CAWSVRAGGNTGELFF.

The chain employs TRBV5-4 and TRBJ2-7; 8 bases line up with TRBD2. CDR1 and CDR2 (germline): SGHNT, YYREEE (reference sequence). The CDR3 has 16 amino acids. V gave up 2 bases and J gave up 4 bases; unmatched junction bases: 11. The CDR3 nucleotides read TGTGCCAGCAGCTTCGCCGGGACTAGGGGATCATACGAGCAGTACTTC. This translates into CASSFAGTRGSYEQYF.

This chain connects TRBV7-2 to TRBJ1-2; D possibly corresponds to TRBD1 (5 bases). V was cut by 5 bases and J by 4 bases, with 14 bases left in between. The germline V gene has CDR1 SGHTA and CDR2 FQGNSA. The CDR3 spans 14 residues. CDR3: CASSNSGLTYGYTF. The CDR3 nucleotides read TGTGCCAGCAGCAACTCGGGACTGACCTATGGCTACACCTTC.

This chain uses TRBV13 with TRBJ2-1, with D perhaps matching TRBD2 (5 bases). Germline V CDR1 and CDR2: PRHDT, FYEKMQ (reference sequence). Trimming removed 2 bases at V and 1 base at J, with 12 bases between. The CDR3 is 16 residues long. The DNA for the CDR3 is TGTGCCAGCAGCTTACCCGGGATTGGGTCCTACAATGAGCAGTTCTTC. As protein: CASSLPGIGSYNEQFF. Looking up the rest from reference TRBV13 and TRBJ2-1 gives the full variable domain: AAGVIQSPRHLIKEKRETATLKCYPIPRHDTVYWYQQGPGQDPQFLISFYEKMQSDKGSIPDRFSAQQFSDYHSELNMSSLELGDSALYFCASSLPGIGSYNEQFFGPGTRLTVL.

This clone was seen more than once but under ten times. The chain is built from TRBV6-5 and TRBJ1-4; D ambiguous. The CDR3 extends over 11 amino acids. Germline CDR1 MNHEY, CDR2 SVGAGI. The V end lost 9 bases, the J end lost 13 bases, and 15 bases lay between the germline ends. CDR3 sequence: CASPGKGTLFF. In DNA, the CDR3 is TGTGCCAGTCCGGGGAAGGGTACACTGTTTTTT.

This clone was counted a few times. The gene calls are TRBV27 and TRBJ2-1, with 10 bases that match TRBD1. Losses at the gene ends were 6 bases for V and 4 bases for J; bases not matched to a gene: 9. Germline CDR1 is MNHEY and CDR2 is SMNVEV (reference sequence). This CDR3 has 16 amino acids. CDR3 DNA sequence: TGTGCCAGCAGCCCATCGACAGGGGGCCGATACAATGAGCAGTTCTTC. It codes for CASSPSTGGRYNEQFF.